This record concerns one T cell receptor beta chain sequence. The CDR3 is made up of 13 amino acids. Trimming took 10 bases from V and 7 from J, leaving 14 bases between them. Germline V gene lookup returns CDR1 SNHLY and CDR2 FYNNEI. These data come from a study of blood T cell repertoires in COVID-19. Clones were sequenced by immunoSEQ multiplex PCR, and TCRdb holds only the in-frame ones, with some missing. The table has just over 300,000 clones, approximately 89% seen once. This receptor was obtained from a woman aged 40 to 49 who had recovered from COVID-19. The V gene is TRBV2, the J gene TRBJ1-6; a weak D match, TRBD1 (6 bases). Material: PBMCs or T cells enriched from blood (not recorded which). The CDR3 coding sequence is TGTGCCACCGCTGGACAGAGAAATTCACCCCTCCACTTT. Translation: CATAGQRNSPLHF.